The rows below give T cell receptor beta chains drawn from one sample of a study of vaccination effects on CD4 cells after COVID-19. Clones were sequenced by immunoSEQ multiplex PCR, and TCRdb holds only the in-frame ones, with some missing. This table has about 48,000 clones, approximately 65% appearing once. No antigen has been identified for these receptors. The sequences come from CD4+ T cells from PBMCs cultured without peptide, collected before COVID-19 vaccination. The receptor source for this set is a human donor who received a COVID-19 vaccine. Both conserved end residues are part of each CDR3. Each record gives: clone size, J gene, V gene, CDR3 length, D gene, CDR3 protein, CDR3 DNA. The D gene is left open where the match is weak. Clone size, where shown, is once, few, many, or a class for clones that have expanded.

- | TRBJ2-7 | TRBV5-6 | 14 | - | CASSFFGRDYEQYF | TGTGCCAGCAGCTTCTTCGGGAGAGACTACGAGCAGTACTTC
- | TRBJ2-7 | TRBV6-2/TRBV6-3 | 15 | - | CASSSLRQRGDEQYF | TGTGCCAGCAGCTCACTTAGACAGCGAGGGGACGAGCAGTACTTC
- | TRBJ1-4 | TRBV7-8 | 15 | TRBD1 | CASSPRQGIWEKLFF | TGTGCCAGCAGCCCAAGACAGGGTATTTGGGAAAAACTGTTTTTT
- | TRBJ2-7 | TRBV24-1 | 17 | TRBD1 | CATSGASGTGGTYEQYF | TGTGCCACCAGTGGCGCTTCCGGGACAGGGGGGACGTACGAGCAGTACTTC
- | TRBJ2-1 | TRBV11-3 | 16 | - | CASSPSWPHPDNEQFF | TGTGCCAGCAGCCCATCGTGGCCCCACCCTGACAATGAGCAGTTCTTC
- | TRBJ2-4 | TRBV7-8 | 16 | TRBD2 | CASSLYTSGAENIQYF | TGTGCCAGCAGCTTATATACTAGCGGGGCAGAAAACATTCAGTACTTC
- | TRBJ1-1 | TRBV19 | 16 | - | CASSITGTLTNTEAFF | TGTGCCAGTAGTATTACGGGGACACTCACCAACACTGAAGCTTTCTTT
- | TRBJ1-2 | TRBV19 | 15 | - | CASSQARGETYGYTF | TGTGCCAGTAGTCAGGCGCGTGGGGAAACCTATGGCTACACCTTC
few | TRBJ1-6 | TRBV30 | 13 | - | CAWARQENSPLHF | TGTGCCTGGGCACGACAGGAAAACTCACCCCTCCACTTT
- | TRBJ2-7 | TRBV3-1/TRBV3-2 | 14 | TRBD2 | CASSFAGTRGEQYF | TGTGCCAGCAGCTTCGCCGGGACTAGAGGCGAGCAGTACTTC
few | TRBJ2-7 | TRBV7-9 | 16 | - | CASRGPKGPESYEQYF | TGTGCCAGCAGGGGACCCAAAGGACCGGAGAGTTACGAGCAGTACTTC
few | TRBJ1-2 | TRBV5-1 | 14 | - | CASSLFRENYGYTF | TGCGCCAGCAGCTTATTTCGGGAAAACTATGGCTACACCTTC
- | TRBJ1-4 | TRBV25-1 | 13 | - | CASSEGVRGRVFF | TGTGCCAGCAGTGAAGGGGTGAGGGGTAGAGTGTTTTTT
once | TRBJ2-7 | TRBV7-2 | 16 | TRBD2 | CASSRTSGGTSYEQYF | TGTGCCAGCAGCCGGACTAGCGGGGGGACGAGCTACGAGCAGTACTTC
few | TRBJ1-2 | TRBV9 | 13 | - | CASSESTGGGYTF | TGTGCCAGCAGCGAGTCCACGGGTGGGGGCTACACCTTC
- | TRBJ2-7 | TRBV7-2 | 15 | TRBD2 | CASSLDSGGTYEQYF | TGTGCCAGCAGCTTAGATAGCGGGGGGACCTACGAGCAGTACTTC
- | TRBJ1-6 | TRBV11-2 | 14 | - | CASSLEGFLSPLHF | TGTGCCAGCAGCTTGGAGGGTTTTCTTTCACCCCTCCACTTT
- | TRBJ1-5 | TRBV7-9 | 15 | - | CASSLVFIGQQAQHF | TGTGCCAGCAGCTTAGTTTTCATAGGCCAGCAGGCCCAGCATTTT
- | TRBJ2-3 | TRBV7-2 | 11 | - | CASRAGLTQYF | TGTGCCAGCAGGGCGGGACTTACTCAGTATTTT
few | TRBJ1-1 | TRBV21-1 | 18 | - | CASSKKPTGTALNTEAFF | TGTGCCAGCAGCAAAAAGCCCACCGGGACAGCCTTAAACACTGAAGCTTTCTTT
few | TRBJ1-4 | TRBV19 | 11 | - | CASSIYEKLFF | TGTGCCAGTAGTATTTATGAAAAACTGTTTTTT
few | TRBJ2-3 | TRBV7-9 | 17 | TRBD2 | CASSLGGLAGGPDTQYF | TGTGCCAGCAGCTTAGGGGGACTAGCGGGGGGGCCGGATACGCAGTATTTT
few | TRBJ1-3 | TRBV18 | 15 | TRBD1 | CASSPTGGIGNTIYF | TGTGCCAGCTCTCCCACAGGGGGCATTGGAAACACCATATATTTT
- | TRBJ1-2 | TRBV30 | 13 | TRBD1 | CAWSSGQGFGYTF | TGTGCCTGGAGCTCGGGACAGGGTTTTGGCTACACCTTC
- | TRBJ2-7 | TRBV4-1 | 15 | - | CASSQDVTGPYEQYF | TGCGCCAGCAGCCAAGATGTAACAGGGCCCTACGAGCAGTACTTC
few | TRBJ1-1 | TRBV28 | 14 | - | CASSSGGMNTEAFF | TGTGCCAGCAGTTCAGGTGGAATGAACACTGAAGCTTTCTTT
- | TRBJ2-1 | TRBV2 | 11 | - | CASSLQYEQFF | TGTGCCAGCAGTTTACAATATGAGCAGTTCTTC
- | TRBJ1-5 | TRBV9 | 15 | - | CASSVEPASNQPQHF | TGTGCCAGCAGCGTAGAACCCGCCAGCAATCAGCCCCAGCATTTT
few | TRBJ2-2 | TRBV5-1 | 15 | - | CASSPSGVDTGELFF | TGCGCCAGCAGCCCGTCCGGCGTAGACACCGGGGAGCTGTTTTTT
- | TRBJ1-4 | TRBV30 | 13 | - | CAWSRAGNEKLFF | TGTGCCTGGAGTCGGGCAGGGAATGAAAAACTGTTTTTT
- | TRBJ1-5 | TRBV19 | 14 | - | CASTLWGANQPQHF | TGTGCCAGTACCCTCTGGGGCGCCAATCAGCCCCAGCATTTT
- | TRBJ1-3 | TRBV14 | 14 | - | CASSPRALGNTIYF | TGTGCCAGCAGCCCCAGGGCCCTAGGAAACACCATATATTTT
- | TRBJ2-3 | TRBV27 | 20 | TRBD2 | CASSPPPGLATVPRTDTQYF | TGTGCCAGCAGTCCCCCACCGGGACTAGCAACGGTTCCCCGCACAGATACGCAGTATTTT
once | TRBJ1-1 | TRBV5-6 | 13 | - | CASSDTWNTEAFF | TGTGCCAGCAGCGACACCTGGAACACTGAAGCTTTCTTT
once | TRBJ1-2 | TRBV6-2/TRBV6-3 | 13 | TRBD1 | CASSWGQTYGYTF | TGTGCCAGCAGTTGGGGACAGACCTATGGCTACACCTTC
- | TRBJ2-3 | TRBV19 | 12 | - | CASSINGNTQYF | TGTGCCAGTAGTATCAACGGAAATACGCAGTATTTT
- | TRBJ2-3 | TRBV27 | 11 | - | CASRSTDTQYF | TGTGCCAGCAGGAGCACAGATACGCAGTATTTT
- | TRBJ2-7 | TRBV20-1 | 11 | - | CSAQRDYEQYF | TGCAGTGCCCAAAGGGATTACGAGCAGTACTTC
- | TRBJ1-2 | TRBV7-9 | 15 | TRBD1 | CASSSRTGETYGYTF | TGTGCCAGCAGCTCTCGGACAGGGGAAACCTATGGCTACACCTTC
- | TRBJ1-1 | TRBV29-1 | 12 | - | CSATASYTEAFF | TGCAGCGCGACAGCATCTTACACTGAAGCTTTCTTT
- | TRBJ1-6 | TRBV7-2 | 14 | - | CASSYSSYNSPLHF | TGTGCCAGCAGCTACAGCTCCTATAATTCACCCCTCCACTTT
- | TRBJ2-5 | TRBV6-2/TRBV6-3 | 18 | TRBD2 | CASSYSATSGGSVETQYF | TGTGCCAGCAGTTACTCCGCGACTAGCGGGGGATCAGTTGAGACCCAGTACTTC
few | TRBJ1-2 | TRBV27 | 13 | - | CASSLGTAYGYTF | TGTGCCAGCAGTTTAGGGACGGCCTATGGCTACACCTTC
- | TRBJ1-5 | TRBV5-7 | 18 | TRBD1 | CASSLGQGGWVGNQPQHF | TGTGCCAGCAGCTTGGGGCAGGGGGGGTGGGTTGGCAATCAGCCCCAGCATTTT
- | TRBJ2-5 | TRBV29-1 | 12 | - | CSARTEQETQYF | TGCAGCGCGAGGACAGAACAAGAGACCCAGTACTTC
once | TRBJ1-5 | TRBV28 | 17 | - | CASSLLIYRTENQPQHF | TGTGCCAGCAGTTTATTAATCTATCGGACAGAAAATCAGCCCCAGCATTTT
- | TRBJ2-5 | TRBV27 | 15 | - | CASFSPGATGETQYF | TGTGCCAGCTTCTCCCCGGGGGCCACGGGGGAGACCCAGTACTTC
- | TRBJ1-2 | TRBV4-1 | 16 | TRBD1 | CASSQDIWTGKGGYTF | TGCGCCAGCAGCCAAGACATCTGGACAGGAAAAGGAGGCTACACCTTC
- | TRBJ2-1 | TRBV7-6 | 15 | TRBD2 | CASSSTAGGYNEQFF | TGTGCCAGCAGCTCTACAGCGGGGGGCTACAATGAGCAGTTCTTC
- | TRBJ2-5 | TRBV28 | 13 | - | CASSPGHWETQYF | TGTGCCAGCAGTCCGGGACATTGGGAGACCCAGTACTTC
- | TRBJ2-1 | TRBV7-9 | 15 | - | CASIRGGGSYNEQFF | TGTGCCAGCATCAGGGGGGGCGGGTCCTACAATGAGCAGTTCTTC
- | TRBJ2-1 | TRBV18 | 17 | TRBD1 | CASSPLGQGYAYNEQFF | TGTGCCAGCTCACCACTTGGACAGGGCTATGCCTACAATGAGCAGTTCTTC
few | TRBJ1-3 | TRBV4-1 | 16 | - | CASSQDRRTTGNTIYF | TGCGCCAGCAGCCAAGATAGGAGGACAACTGGAAACACCATATATTTT
few | TRBJ1-1 | TRBV6-1 | 14 | - | CASSEGRVNTEAFF | TGTGCCAGCAGTGAAGGTCGGGTGAACACTGAAGCTTTCTTT
- | TRBJ2-1 | TRBV18 | 15 | TRBD2 | CASSPTSGAINEQFF | TGTGCCAGCTCACCTACTAGCGGAGCAATCAATGAGCAGTTCTTC
- | TRBJ1-1 | TRBV19 | 15 | - | CASSIAPGLSTEAFF | TGTGCCAGTAGTATAGCCCCAGGGCTTAGCACTGAAGCTTTCTTT
- | TRBJ2-7 | TRBV4-1 | 20 | TRBD2 | CASSQEVTGLAGPGAYEQYF | TGCGCCAGCAGCCAAGAGGTGACAGGCCTAGCGGGACCAGGGGCCTACGAGCAGTACTTC
- | TRBJ1-2 | TRBV4-3 | 15 | - | CASSQGGGTHYGYTF | TGCGCCAGCAGCCAAGGAGGGGGTACCCACTATGGCTACACCTTC
- | TRBJ2-3 | TRBV20-1 | 11 | - | CSARKGDTQYF | TGCAGTGCTAGAAAGGGGGATACGCAGTATTTT
- | TRBJ1-2 | TRBV6-5 | 15 | - | CASSLYRVTNYGYTF | TGTGCCAGCAGCCTCTACAGGGTTACCAACTATGGCTACACCTTC